Listed below are T cell receptor beta chains from one sample, sequenced in a study of OX40 agonist ivuxolimab in advanced cancers. Repertoires were generated with immunoSEQ multiplex PCR, while TCRdb's copy carries only in-frame clones and drops some. The data contain 41,000 or so clones, around 81% of them singletons. Sequencing used CD4+ or CD8+ T cells sorted from blood, obtained in a trial of the OX40 agonist ivuxolimab. The receptors shown here come from an adult with an advanced solid tumor such as melanoma, head and neck, liver or kidney cancer. Each CDR3 is given with its conserved first and last residue. The D gene is left open where the match is weak. Expanded clones get a size class; other rows say once, few or many, or leave the size out.

CDR3 length,V gene,D gene,clone size,J gene,CDR3 protein,CDR3 DNA
15,TRBV19,TRBD2,-,TRBJ2-1,CASSIWGGAYNEQFF,TGTGCCAGTAGTATCTGGGGAGGGGCCTACAATGAGCAGTTCTTC
14,TRBV19,-,few,TRBJ2-1,CASSSSPSYNEQFF,TGTGCCAGTAGTTCCTCCCCTTCCTACAATGAGCAGTTCTTC
15,TRBV28,TRBD2,-,TRBJ2-3,CASSSSGRFTDTQYF,TGTGCCAGCAGCTCTAGCGGGAGGTTCACAGATACGCAGTATTTT
16,TRBV4-3,TRBD2,few,TRBJ2-1,CASSKTGTSFPREQFF,TGCGCCAGCAGCAAAACCGGGACTAGCTTTCCCAGGGAGCAGTTCTTC
13,TRBV28,-,-,TRBJ1-2,CASGEGTNYGYTF,TGTGCCAGTGGGGAGGGCACTAACTATGGCTACACCTTC
15,TRBV11-3,-,-,TRBJ1-1,CASSLGGVWNTEAFF,TGTGCCAGCAGCTTAGGAGGGGTGTGGAACACTGAAGCTTTCTTT
13,TRBV7-8,TRBD1,-,TRBJ1-2,CASTRDRDYGYTF,TGTGCCAGCACCCGGGACAGGGACTATGGCTACACCTTC
15,TRBV4-1,TRBD2,-,TRBJ2-7,CASSLTSGFSYEQYF,TGCGCCAGCAGCCTTACTAGCGGGTTTTCCTACGAGCAGTACTTC
17,TRBV18,-,-,TRBJ1-2,CASSPASGTGLFGGYTF,TGTGCCAGCTCACCAGCGTCGGGGACGGGCCTTTTCGGTGGCTACACCTTC
13,TRBV7-8,-,-,TRBJ2-3,CASSLDGGDTQYF,TGTGCCAGCAGCTTAGATGGGGGAGATACGCAGTATTTT
15,TRBV6-5,-,-,TRBJ2-5,CASSPRMGGDETQYF,TGTGCCAGCAGCCCGCGTATGGGGGGCGACGAGACCCAGTACTTC
13,TRBV2,TRBD1,-,TRBJ1-1,CASTQDRDTEAFF,TGTGCCAGCACTCAGGACAGGGACACTGAAGCTTTCTTT
14,TRBV15,-,-,TRBJ1-2,CATSRDAWYGGYTF,TGTGCCACCAGCAGAGATGCGTGGTATGGAGGCTACACCTTC
14,TRBV7-9,-,once,TRBJ2-7,CASSLEEGTYEQYF,TGTGCCAGCAGCTTAGAGGAGGGGACCTACGAGCAGTACTTC
16,TRBV4-2,-,-,TRBJ1-2,CASSQGFGRANYGYTF,TGTGCCAGCAGCCAAGGATTTGGCAGAGCTAACTATGGCTACACCTTC
12,TRBV29-1,-,-,TRBJ1-2,CSVERGNYGYTF,TGCAGCGTTGAGCGGGGGAACTATGGCTACACCTTC
11,TRBV30,-,-,TRBJ1-1,CARKINTEAFF,TGTGCCCGGAAAATTAACACTGAAGCTTTCTTT
17,TRBV15,TRBD2,-,TRBJ2-3,CATSTILGLAGADTQYF,TGTGCCACCAGCACAATACTGGGACTAGCGGGAGCAGATACGCAGTATTTT
13,TRBV2,TRBD2,-,TRBJ2-1,CASRKGRGNEQFF,TGTGCCAGCAGGAAAGGGCGGGGGAATGAGCAGTTCTTC
14,TRBV19,-,-,TRBJ1-5,CASKNLMSNQPQHF,TGTGCCAGTAAAAATTTAATGAGCAATCAGCCCCAGCATTTT
15,TRBV11-3,TRBD1,once,TRBJ2-5,CASNLGGTVKKTQYF,TGTGCCAGCAACCTTGGTGGGACAGTTAAGAAGACCCAGTACTTC
17,TRBV11-1,-,-,TRBJ2-4,CASSPSLSTGASNIQYF,TGTGCCAGCAGCCCCTCCCTTTCGACCGGGGCCTCAAACATTCAGTACTTC
13,TRBV7-2,-,-,TRBJ1-1,CASSPSSRSEAFF,TGTGCCAGCAGCCCCTCGAGCCGATCTGAAGCTTTCTTT
17,TRBV18,-,-,TRBJ2-3,CASSPVARGSPTDTQYF,TGTGCCAGCTCACCAGTCGCCAGGGGATCCCCCACAGATACGCAGTATTTT
14,TRBV27,TRBD1,-,TRBJ1-1,CASSSGTGGAEAFF,TGTGCCAGCAGTTCCGGGACAGGGGGGGCCGAAGCTTTCTTT